Listed here are 9 T cell receptor beta chains from one sample, sequenced in a study of tumor-infiltrating lymphocytes in primary liver carcinoma. A primer matching the constant region was used to make TCR beta cDNA from approximately 520 ng of total RNA. ARM-PCR, slightly modified, supplied the TCR beta libraries through three nested multiplex PCR rounds. Rounds one and two of PCR, each of around 9 cycles, were primed with TRBV1-TRBV30 forward primers and a C-beta reverse primer. TCRdb re-derived calls from the multiplex PCR reads in MiXCR, one entry per CDR3 protein. Here the sample spans about 320,000 distinct CDR3 sequences, about 50% being singletons. The study extracted blood RNA from unsorted whole blood and also extracted germline DNA. Material for sequencing was peripheral blood. These receptors were obtained from a woman aged 25 to 39 with primary liver carcinoma and hepatitis B virus infection.

The chain employs TRBV28 and TRBJ2-1; the match to TRBD2 covers 7 bases. The CDR3 extends over 12 amino acids. J gave up 10 bases and V 2 bases, and 2 bases lay outside the gene matches. Germline CDR1 MDHEN, CDR2 SYDVKM. The CDR3 loop is CASSLPSGEQFF. Here the CDR3 DNA reads TGTGCCAGCAGTTTACCTAGCGGCGAGCAGTTCTTC.

The CDR3 bases are TGTGCCAGGAACGGAGGGCGGCCCAACCAGCCCCAGCATTTT. It yields the protein CARNGGRPNQPQHF. The genes are TRBV28 and TRBJ1-5; D gene ambiguous. The CDR3 length is 14 residues. Trimming stripped 9 bases from V and 7 bases from J, with 19 bases between. Germline V gives CDR1 MDHEN, CDR2 SYDVKM.

Concerning this clonotype: The junction and the germline gene differ at one end; a read error may be behind it. The rearrangement links TRBV6-1 to TRBJ2-1; TRBD2 matches 7 bases. This CDR3 spans 17 amino acids. The V gene's germline CDR1 is MNHNS and CDR2 SASEGT. The CDR3 loop is CASSSDPSGNPYNEEFF. The CDR3 coding sequence is TGTGCCAGCAGTTCCGATCCGAGCGGGAACCCATACAATGAGGAGTTCTTC.

In the case of this clonotype: Because the CDR3 is missing its conserved closing phenylalanine or tryptophan, this is likely a read error. The chain has TRBV12-3 or TRBV12-4 and TRBJ1-3; the D gene is possibly TRBD1 (6 bases). The CDR3 sequence is 14 residues long. Trimming stripped 4 bases from V and 7 bases from J, with 14 bases between. CDR3 nucleotide sequence: TGTGCCAGCAGTTGGACAGCGCCACGGAACACCATATATTCT. Protein product: CASSWTAPRNTIYS.

Turning to this clonotype: An end of the junction does not agree with germline; a read error may underlie this. This chain connects TRBV4-1 to TRBJ2-7; tentatively, D is TRBD1 or TRBD2 (5 bases each). CDR3 length: 14 amino acids. CDR1 and CDR2 from the germline V gene are MGHRA and YSYEKL. The CDR3 region has the DNA TGCGCCAGCGGCCAAGTTGGGACCCACAAAGAGCAGTACTTC. It translates to CASGQVGTHKEQYF.

In its sample, this clonotype was seen a few times. The V and J genes are TRBV28 and TRBJ2-5; no reliable D call. V was cut by 3 bases and J by 7 bases, with 12 bases left in between. The CDR3 covers 13 residues. Germline CDR1 and CDR2: MDHEN and SYDVKM. This CDR3 reads CASSLGNPGTQYF. DNA for the CDR3: TGTGCCAGCAGTTTGGGGAACCCAGGGACCCAGTACTTC.

This clonotype was seen a handful of times. The chain uses TRBV12-3 or TRBV12-4 and TRBJ1-2; D not certain. V lost 3 bases to trimming and J lost 2 bases, with 10 bases between them. CDR3 size: 14 residues. DNA of the CDR3: TGTGCCAGCAGTTTTGGACTGATGAACTATGGCTACACCTTC. Translating gives CASSFGLMNYGYTF.

Only a few counts were recorded for this clonotype. The rearrangement uses TRBV6-5 and TRBJ1-2; tentative D call: TRBD1 (5 bases). The V end lost 6 bases, the J end lost 8 bases, and 19 bases lay between the germline ends. The length of the CDR3 is 14 residues. The germline V gene encodes CDR1 MNHEY and CDR2 SVGAGI. The chain's CDR3 is CASSLITGGLGYTF. CDR3 DNA sequence: TGTGCCAGCAGCCTAATAACGGGGGGTCTGGGCTACACCTTC.

On this clonotype itself: A much larger clone sits a single nucleotide away, making a read error possible. The chain carries TRBV11-2 and TRBJ2-1; D not certain. Germline V gives CDR1 SGHAT, CDR2 FQNNGV. CDR3 length: 16 amino acids. The CDR3 coding sequence is TGTGCCAACAGCTCCGGAAGTAGGAATATCTACAATGAGCAGTTCTTC. As protein: CANSSGSRNIYNEQFF.